What follows are 8 T cell receptor beta chains derived from one specimen sequenced in a study of blood T cells in healthy people across ages. Combining a sample-barcoded 5' primer with a J-beta primer mix, a second PCR ran for about 7 to 12 cycles. TCRdb re-derived calls from the 5' RACE reads in MiXCR, one entry per CDR3 protein. This repertoire shows approximately 730,000 distinct CDR3 sequences, around 46% found once; its top ten account for under 25%. Sequenced sample: blood. Receptor source: an older woman in good health.

The chain combines TRBV4-3 with TRBJ2-3; D might be TRBD2 (6 bases). V shed 3 bases and J shed 2 bases, with 12 bases lying between them. This CDR3 has 15 residues. Germline V lookup: CDR1 LGHNA, CDR2 YSLEER. CDR3 sequence: CASSHREYDTDTQYF. CDR3 sequence (DNA): TGCGCCAGCAGCCACCGGGAGTATGACACAGATACGCAGTATTTT.

In its sample, this clonotype was seen a few times. V usage is TRBV3-1 and J usage is TRBJ2-3; no reliable D call. Germline values: CDR1 LGHDT, CDR2 YNNKEL (reference sequence). This CDR3 region has 17 residues. Trimming shortened V by 1 base and J by 5 bases, and 19 bases separated the two germline ends. CDR3 coding DNA: TGTGCCAGCAGCCAAGGTTCGATCGGGTATGGACGAGATACGCAGTATTTT. Protein product: CASSQGSIGYGRDTQYF.

The chain joins TRBV20-1 to TRBJ1-1; D is perhaps TRBD1 (6 bases). Germline V lookup: CDR1 DFQATT, CDR2 SNEGSKA (reference sequence). V was clipped by 3 bases and J by 10 bases, with 18 bases between them. This CDR3 comprises 13 residues. CDR3 region: CSARDSWAEAAFF. The DNA for the CDR3 is TGCAGTGCTAGGGACAGCTGGGCCGAAGCAGCTTTCTTT.

This clonotype was detected only a few times. The gene calls are TRBV5-1 and TRBJ1-4; D remains unclear. The CDR3 totals 15 residues. V was clipped by 1 base and J by 3 bases, with 10 bases between them. Germline CDR1 SGHRS, CDR2 YFSETQ. CDR3: CASSLSGSANEKLFF. CDR3 sequence (DNA): TGCGCCAGCAGCTTGTCGGGGTCTGCTAATGAAAAACTGTTTTTT.

CDR3 in amino acids: CASSYSEQPQETQYF. The CDR3 nucleotides read TGTGCCAGCAGTTACTCAGAACAGCCGCAAGAGACCCAGTACTTC. The chain uses TRBV6-5 and TRBJ2-5; no firm D call. Germline lookup yields CDR1 MNHEY and CDR2 SVGAGI. V lost 0 bases, J lost 2 bases, and 10 bases lay in between. This CDR3 has 15 residues.

This clonotype was detected ten times or more. CDR3 bases: TGTGCCAGCAGTTGGGGAAACGAGCAGTACTTC. Translating it yields CASSWGNEQYF. The chain couples TRBV12-3 or TRBV12-4 to TRBJ2-7; D is undetermined. The CDR3 is 11 residues long. Trimming cost V 4 bases and J 5 bases, with 6 bases left between them.

To note about this clonotype: A much larger clone differs by one base, so this may be a read error. For the CDR3, the DNA is TGTGCCTGCAGTCAGGGACAGGGGAATTACGAGCAGTACTTC. It encodes CACSQGQGNYEQYF. The J gene is TRBJ2-7, the V gene TRBV12-3 or TRBV12-4; 10 bases align to TRBD1. This CDR3 is built from 14 residues.

The chain combines TRBV3-1 with TRBJ2-5; 10 bases align to TRBD2. CDR1 is LGHDT, CDR2 YNNKEL, per germline (reference sequence). The CDR3 runs to 16 residues. Losses at the gene ends were 4 bases for V and 5 bases for J; bases not matched to a gene: 10. The chain's CDR3 is CASSLLGSGGVETQYF. CDR3 in DNA: TGTGCCAGCAGCCTTCTAGGGAGCGGGGGGGTTGAGACCCAGTACTTC.